This T cell receptor beta chain was documented in a study of cytomegalovirus exposure and HLA in healthy donors. This CDR3 comprises 13 residues. V trimming: 5 bases; J trimming: 1 base; junction bases outside the gene matches: 1. From germline, CDR1 is SGHAT and CDR2 FQNNGV. Amplification used 60 Vbeta primers and 13 Jbeta primers. Sequencing used immunoSEQ multiplex PCR; TCRdb keeps in-frame clones, though not all of them. The top ten clones hold 1.6% of a sample with 190,000 or so clones, around four fifths of them seen once. Only one count was recorded for this clone. Its antigen remains unidentified. Broader study findings: It was 150 to 200 TCR beta chains that were listed as cytomegalovirus-associated. From TCR beta sequences, most subjects' HLA-A and HLA-B alleles were reportedly predicted accurately. In a later analysis, HLA-associated beta chains showed higher expansion and lower generation probabilities than comparable chains.

Sequenced input: PBMCs. This rearrangement joins TRBV11-2 to TRBJ1-1; TRBD1 matches 7 bases. The source is a man aged 50-60 years in good health and CMV-seronegative. CDR3 region: CASSRDRNTEAFF. Here the CDR3 DNA reads TGTGCCAGCAGCCGGGACAGGAACACTGAAGCTTTCTTT.